This record looks at one T cell receptor beta chain sequence and its context. The antigen remains undetermined. Samples underwent the assay at deep level. Sorted-subset replicate PCR reactions contained about 200 ng DNA, corresponding to around 30,000 T cell genomes. Libraries were prepared by immunoSEQ multiplex PCR; TCRdb keeps only in-frame clonotypes and omits some of them. The data contain around 940,000 clones, approximately 80% of them singletons. The data belong to a study of shared clonotypes between healthy human individuals. The study's findings and limits: Among donors, the sharing of clonotypes was expected to be influenced by sequencing depth.

The clonotype was recovered from a man between 18 and 35 years old in good health. The sequenced sample consisted of memory CD4+ T cells sorted from blood. The subset here: CD45RA-negative fraction.

The CDR3 loop is CASQVRNEQFF. The CDR3 DNA is TGTGCCAGCCAAGTAAGGAATGAGCAGTTCTTC. This chain uses TRBV2 with TRBJ2-1; no reliable D call. The V and J ends lost 8 bases and 7 bases respectively, with 9 bases between them. This CDR3 contains 11 residues. Germline CDR1 reads SNHLY; CDR2 reads FYNNEI.